Here is one TCR beta chain with its context. Only in-frame clones appear in the TCRdb table, and some are missing; sequencing was by immunoSEQ multiplex PCR. This sample has just under 75,000 clones; roughly 87% occur once, and the top ten carry about 4%. This entry comes from a study of control samples from healthy donors and cancer patients. With V trimmed by 6 bases and J by 10 bases, 17 bases remained unmatched. CDR1 is MGHRA and CDR2 is YSYEKL in the germline V gene. CDR3 length: 16 amino acids. The TCR originated in a woman in her 50s in good health. The specimen sequenced was blood. The chain employs TRBV4-1 and TRBJ2-1; 8 nucleotides agree with TRBD2. CDR3 residues: CASSHLLSGRRKEQFF. The CDR3 nucleotides are TGCGCCAGCAGTCATTTATTAAGCGGGAGAAGGAAGGAGCAGTTCTTC.